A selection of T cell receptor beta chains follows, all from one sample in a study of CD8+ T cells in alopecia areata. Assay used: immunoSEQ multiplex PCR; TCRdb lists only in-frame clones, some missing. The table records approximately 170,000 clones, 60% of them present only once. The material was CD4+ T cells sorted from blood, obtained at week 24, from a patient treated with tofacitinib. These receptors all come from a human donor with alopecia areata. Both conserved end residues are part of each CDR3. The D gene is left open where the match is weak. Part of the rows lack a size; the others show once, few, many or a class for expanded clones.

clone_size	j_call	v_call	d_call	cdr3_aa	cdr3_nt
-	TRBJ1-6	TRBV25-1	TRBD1	CASRNRDRANSPLHF	TGTGCCAGCAGAAACCGGGACAGGGCAAATTCACCCCTCCACTTT
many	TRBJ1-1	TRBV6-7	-	CASSPLRGHFF	TGTGCCAGCAGTCCTCTTCGGGGACATTTCTTT
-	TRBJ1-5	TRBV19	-	CASTDGQSNQPQHF	TGTGCCAGTACCGATGGACAGAGTAATCAGCCCCAGCATTTT
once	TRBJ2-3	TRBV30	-	CAWSLYTQYF	TGTGCCTGGAGTCTCTATACGCAGTATTTT
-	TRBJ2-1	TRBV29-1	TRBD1	CTSGPLDRGHNEQFF	TGCACCTCAGGGCCGCTGGACAGGGGGCACAATGAGCAGTTCTTC
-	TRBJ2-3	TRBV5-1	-	CASSLEVRTDTQYF	TGCGCCAGCAGCTTGGAGGTCCGCACAGATACGCAGTATTTT
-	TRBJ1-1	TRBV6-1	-	CASSVDGVSGTEAFF	TGTGCCAGCAGTGTGGATGGGGTGTCGGGCACTGAAGCTTTCTTT
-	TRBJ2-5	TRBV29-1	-	CSVSVQAETQYF	TGCAGCGTTAGCGTTCAGGCGGAGACCCAGTACTTC
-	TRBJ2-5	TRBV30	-	CAWRSPGTFLGDQYF	TGTGCCTGGAGGAGTCCAGGGACCTTCCTGGGAGACCAGTACTTC
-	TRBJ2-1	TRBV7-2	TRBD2	CASSLAWRGGDNEQFF	TGTGCCAGCAGCTTAGCTTGGCGGGGGGGAGACAATGAGCAGTTCTTC
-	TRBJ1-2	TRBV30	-	CAWSVQHSGGYTF	TGTGCCTGGAGTGTACAGCACAGCGGGGGCTACACCTTC
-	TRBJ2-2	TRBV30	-	CAGTRPRGTGELFF	TGTGCCGGTACTAGGCCAAGGGGCACCGGGGAGCTGTTTTTT
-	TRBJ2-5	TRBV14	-	CASSQHLGNQYF	TGTGCCAGCAGCCAGCATCTGGGAAACCAGTACTTC
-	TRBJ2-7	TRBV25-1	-	CASSELAASEQYF	TGTGCCAGCAGTGAATTGGCCGCGTCCGAGCAGTACTTC
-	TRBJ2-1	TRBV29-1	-	CSVVRPRLVYEQFF	TGCAGCGTTGTGCGCCCCCGACTAGTGTATGAGCAGTTCTTC
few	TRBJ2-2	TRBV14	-	CASSQYLNTGELFF	TGTGCCAGCAGCCAATACTTGAACACCGGGGAGCTGTTTTTT
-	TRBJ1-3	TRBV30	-	CAWSPQVWGNTIYF	TGTGCCTGGAGTCCCCAAGTCTGGGGAAACACCATATATTTT
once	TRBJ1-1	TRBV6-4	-	CASSTELGSGNTEAFF	TGTGCCAGCAGTACGGAGTTGGGTAGTGGGAACACTGAAGCTTTCTTT
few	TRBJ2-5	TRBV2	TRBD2	CASSPRRAGGQLQETQYF	TGTGCCAGCAGTCCCCGGAGAGCGGGGGGCCAACTCCAAGAGACCCAGTACTTC
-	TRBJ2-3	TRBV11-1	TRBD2	CASSTPTGGAGGFADTQYF	TGTGCCAGCAGCACACCTACCGGGGGAGCGGGGGGCTTCGCAGATACGCAGTATTTT
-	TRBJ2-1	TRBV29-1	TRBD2	CSGTSVGSYNEQFF	TGCAGCGGGACTAGCGTAGGGTCCTACAATGAGCAGTTCTTC
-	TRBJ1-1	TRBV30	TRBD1	CAWDRGGFTEAFF	TGTGCCTGGGACAGAGGGGGCTTCACTGAAGCTTTCTTT
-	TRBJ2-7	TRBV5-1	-	CASSFTRVGVYEQYF	TGCGCCAGCAGCTTTACCAGAGTAGGGGTCTACGAGCAGTACTTC
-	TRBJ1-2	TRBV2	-	CASSEAGGHYGYTF	TGTGCCAGCAGTGAAGCAGGCGGGCACTATGGCTACACCTTC
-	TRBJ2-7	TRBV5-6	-	CASSLYRGSYEQYF	TGTGCCAGCAGCTTGTACCGGGGGAGCTACGAGCAGTACTTC
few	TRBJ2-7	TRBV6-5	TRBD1	CASRPGTGGIYEQYF	TGTGCCAGCAGACCCGGGACAGGGGGCATCTACGAGCAGTACTTC
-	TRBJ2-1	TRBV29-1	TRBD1	CSSQPTGTDNNEQFF	TGCAGCTCGCAGCCCACCGGGACAGACAACAATGAGCAGTTCTTC